This TCR beta chain is from a study of tumor and adjacent non-tumor tissue in lung cancer. The CDR3 consists of 15 residues. Germline lookup yields CDR1 SGHKS and CDR2 YYEKEE (reference sequence). Three rounds of nested PCR, following a modified ARM-PCR protocol, produced the TCRbeta library. Each CDR3 protein is one row after TCRdb ran MiXCR on the multiplex PCR reads. The sample lists 80,000 to 130,000 distinct CDR3 sequences, roughly two thirds occurring once. RNA was extracted from bulk tissue without any cell sorting. Distant lung tissue was collected more than 3 cm away from the tumor edge. Details on this clonotype: A much larger clonotype is one base distant, so this may be a read error.

The origin of this receptor is a young man with non-small cell lung cancer. The specimen sequenced was distant non-tumor lung tissue. V and J are TRBV5-5 and TRBJ2-1, with 12 positions matching TRBD1. The CDR3: CSSSLRDRGRDEQFF. Written as DNA, the CDR3 is TGTTCCAGCAGCCTCCGGGACAGGGGGCGCGACGAGCAGTTCTTC.